This T cell receptor beta chain was obtained from a study of T cells in Graves' hyperthyroidism and ophthalmopathy. RNA transcripts served as the template for amplifying TCR beta CDR3 regions. First-round RT-PCR with HTBI primers amplified the TCR CDR3 region. TCRdb fed the multiplex PCR reads into MiXCR, producing one record per CDR3 protein. Found here are fewer than 800,000 distinct CDR3 sequences, roughly 15% of them singletons; the top ten hold around 8%. Findings and caveats of the study: Most thyroid clonotypes expanded above 0.001 were also detected in blood.

This clonotype was seen ten or more times. Its antigen remains unknown. Sample: blood. The receptor comes from a man aged 18-30 years with Graves' hyperthyroidism.

CDR3 DNA sequence: TGTGCCACCAGTGATTCGGGACCGGACAATCAGCCCCAGCATTTT. Translated: CATSDSGPDNQPQHF. The V call is TRBV24-1, the J call TRBJ1-5, with D possibly matching TRBD1 (5 bases). Per the germline V gene, CDR1 is KGHDR and CDR2 is SFDVKD. This CDR3 has 15 residues. V lost 2 bases, J lost 3 bases, and 10 bases lay in between.